Below, 14 T cell receptor beta chains from the same sample are listed, as sequenced in a study of a mutant IDH1 vaccine in newly diagnosed glioma. Time point noted: baseline, week 1 (first vaccination visit). Indicated treatment: pre-vaccination baseline after standard-of-care therapy. Profiling relied on immunoSEQ multiplex PCR, and the TCRdb table lists in-frame clones only, not all of them. The sample contains about 100,000 clones, about 82% of which appear only once. The sequencing here drew on PBMCs, taken from a glioma patient treated with radiotherapy, temozolomide or both. The source is a man between 40 and 49 years old with glioma.

This clone showed up just a few times. This sequence joins TRBV4-2 and TRBJ1-1; unclear D gene. V lost 0 bases, J lost 0 bases, and 8 bases lay in between. The CDR3 has 15 residues. Germline-derived CDR1 and CDR2 are LGHNA and YNFKEQ. The CDR3 sequence: CASSQEREVNTEAFF. The CDR3 DNA reads TGTGCCAGCAGCCAAGAAAGGGAGGTGAACACTGAAGCTTTCTTT.

This chain connects TRBV5-1 to TRBJ2-5; TRBD2 aligns across 15 bases. Germline V gene sequence: CDR1 SGHRS, CDR2 YFSETQ. The CDR3 contains 15 residues. V lost 3 bases and J lost 4; bases outside the gene matches: 1. CDR3 region: CASSWGLAGGETQYF. The CDR3 region has the DNA TGCGCCAGCAGCTGGGGACTAGCGGGAGGAGAGACCCAGTACTTC.

The rearrangement links TRBV6-1 to TRBJ2-2, with D possibly being TRBD1 (6 bases). The germline CDR1 and CDR2 sequences are MNHNS and SASEGT. V was cut by 6 bases and J by 5 bases, with 16 bases left in between. The CDR3 covers 15 residues. The CDR3, as DNA: TGTGCCAGCAGAGTACAGGGCCTTTATACCGGGGAGCTGTTTTTT. Its protein is CASRVQGLYTGELFF.

V usage is TRBV19 and J usage is TRBJ1-2; the D gene is possibly TRBD1 (5 bases). Germline V gives CDR1 LNHDA, CDR2 SQIVND (reference sequence). CDR3 length: 13 amino acids. Trimming removed 7 bases from V and 7 bases from J, with 16 bases in between. CDR3 nucleotides: TGTGCCAGTAAGGCGCAGGGATCTTCTGGCTACACCTTC. It encodes CASKAQGSSGYTF.

This chain's CDR3 is CASSSRTSTDTQYF. CDR3 nucleotide sequence: TGTGCCAGCAGCTCCAGGACCAGCACAGATACGCAGTATTTT. The rearrangement links TRBV13 to TRBJ2-3; D not certain. The V and J ends lost 4 bases and 0 bases respectively, with 8 bases between them. The germline V gene encodes CDR1 PRHDT and CDR2 FYEKMQ (reference sequence). The CDR3 is 14 residues long.

The chain couples TRBV19 to TRBJ2-7; 11 bases line up with TRBD1. The CDR3 loop spans 14 amino acids. The junction had 11 bases not matched to a gene; V was cut back by 7 bases and J by 9 bases. Germline V lookup: CDR1 LNHDA, CDR2 SQIVND (reference sequence). Here the CDR3 DNA reads TGTGCCAGTATGGACCCCGGGACAGGGGGGCGGCAGTACTTC. It is translated as CASMDPGTGGRQYF.

The chain couples TRBV6-5 to TRBJ1-3, with TRBD1 matching over 7 bases. The CDR3 loop spans 14 amino acids. Looked up from germline, CDR1 is MNHEY and CDR2 is SVGAGI. J lost 7 bases, V lost 3 bases, and 6 bases had no gene match. The CDR3 is CASSYTGEGNTIYF. In DNA form, the CDR3 reads TGTGCCAGCAGTTATACAGGGGAAGGGAACACCATATATTTT.

V is TRBV7-2 and J is TRBJ2-5; unclear D gene. The J call is uncertain, as TRBJ2-7 better fits the DNA end. Germline V gene lookup returns CDR1 SGHTA and CDR2 FQGNSA. The CDR3 sequence is 12 residues long. The CDR3 DNA reads TGTGCCAGCAGCTTAACGGTTTACGAGCAGTACTTC. Translated, it gives CASSLTVYEQYF.

The gene calls are TRBV7-9 and TRBJ2-3, with TRBD2 identical over 8 bases. Trimming removed 3 bases from V and 3 bases from J; junction bases left unmatched: 8. The CDR3 sequence is 16 residues long. Germline V gives CDR1 SEHNR, CDR2 FQNEAQ (reference sequence). Here the CDR3 DNA reads TGTGCCAGCAGCTTCCACGGGGGGGCTGTAACAGATACGCAGTATTTT. Its protein product is CASSFHGGAVTDTQYF. Complete variable domain (other parts from reference TRBV7-9 and TRBJ2-3): DTGVSQNPRHKITKRGQNVTFRCDPISEHNRLYWYRQTLGQGPEFLTYFQNEAQLEKSRLLSDRFSAERPKGSFSTLEIQRTEQGDSAMYLCASSFHGGAVTDTQYFGPGTRLTVL.

The V gene is TRBV10-3, the J gene TRBJ2-7; D not certain. The germline gives CDR1 ENHRY, CDR2 SYGVKD. This CDR3 region has 13 residues. The V gene lost 3 bases and the J gene lost 0 bases, with 6 bases spanning the gap. CDR3 coding DNA: TGTGCCATCAGTGATTCGCCCTCCTACGAGCAGTACTTC. This translates into CAISDSPSYEQYF.

V and J are TRBV5-1 and TRBJ1-6; no reliable D call. This CDR3 comprises 13 residues. Germline V gene sequence: CDR1 SGHRS, CDR2 YFSETQ. V was shortened by 0 bases and J by 11 bases, with 9 bases between the two germline ends. In DNA, the CDR3 is TGCGCCAGCAGCTTGGACCCGGGGACACCCCTCCACTTT. Protein: CASSLDPGTPLHF.

The chain couples TRBV2 to TRBJ2-3; TRBD1 agrees at 7 bases. Per the germline V gene, CDR1 is SNHLY and CDR2 is FYNNEI. The V gene end was trimmed by 4 bases and the J gene end by 4 bases; junction bases not matched to a gene: 2. The CDR3 contains 13 residues. CDR3: CASSVDRADTQYF. In DNA form, the CDR3 reads TGTGCCAGCAGTGTTGACAGGGCAGATACGCAGTATTTT.

The chain combines TRBV6-1 with TRBJ2-7; D might be TRBD1 (5 bases). The ends were cut back, 1 base at V and 9 bases at J, with 10 bases in the middle. In germline, CDR1 is MNHNS, CDR2 SASEGT. The CDR3 contains 12 residues. CDR3 coding DNA: TGTGCCAGCAGTGAAGGCAGGGAAACGCAGTACTTC. Translating gives CASSEGRETQYF.

This chain links TRBV10-1 with TRBJ2-2, with a tentative D call TRBD2 (5 bases). Germline assignment: CDR1 WNHNN and CDR2 SYGVQD (reference sequence). Trimming cost V 4 bases and J 3 bases, with 9 bases left between them. The CDR3 spans 14 residues. This CDR3 is CASSGRPYTGELFF. Here the CDR3 DNA reads TGCGCCAGCAGTGGGAGGCCGTACACCGGGGAGCTGTTTTTT.